This T cell receptor (beta chain) was captured in a study of T cell repertoires in cytomegalovirus infection. Study at large: A matching HLA type, together with CMV infection, was signaled by public TCR beta signatures. Study findings and constraints: CMV-specific TCR beta clonotypes restricted by HLA-C dominated the ex vivo response. Public TCR beta family frequency separated CMV-and-HLA carriers, including in an independent cohort.

TCRdb reanalysed the reads using MiXCR and keeps one entry per CDR3 protein. Of 490,000 or so distinct CDR3 sequences detected, around 11% appear once; the ten largest clones hold about 9.4%. For this clonotype: Its antigen is not known. A clone one base away is much larger, so this may be a read error.

The CDR3 runs 13 residues. CDR1 and CDR2 (germline): SGHTA, FQGTGA. The TCR comes from a human donor in good health (CMV status not recorded). Some clones in this sample may be carry-over from other donors' samples. The chain couples TRBV7-3 to TRBJ2-3; D uncertain. Source material: PBMCs. The CDR3 bases are TGTGTCAGCAGCTCACAGTACACAGATACGCAGTATTTT. This sequence encodes CVSSSQYTDTQYF.